Presented here are 28 T cell receptor beta chains from one specimen sequenced in a study of long-term antiretroviral therapy in people with HIV. Survey-level immunoSEQ v3.0 assays were run. The protocol was immunoSEQ multiplex PCR, while the TCRdb copy is restricted to in-frame clones and leaves out a portion. This sample has 26,000 or so clones; 86% occur once, and the top ten carry 3.6%. The source material was unsorted PBMCs, sampled 1.9 years after starting antiretroviral therapy. These receptors came from a woman in her twenties or thirties with HIV.

This clone has a single count. The DNA of the CDR3 is TGTGCCAGCAGGGGGTTGTCGGATGGCTACACCTTC. Translation gives CASRGLSDGYTF. This chain links TRBV28 with TRBJ1-2; D not resolved. Germline CDR1 MDHEN, CDR2 SYDVKM. Deletions cut 6 bases from V and 6 bases from J, with 11 bases between. CDR3 size: 12 residues.

CDR3 amino acids: CASSPPTGIAVQYF. The CDR3 DNA is TGTGCCAGCAGCCCTCCGACAGGGATCGCGGTCCAGTACTTC. The rearrangement joins TRBV7-9 to TRBJ2-5; 7 bases map to TRBD1. This CDR3 contains 14 residues. Germline V gene sequence: CDR1 SEHNR, CDR2 FQNEAQ (reference sequence). V lost 5 bases, J lost 10 bases, and 13 bases stayed unmatched.

The J gene is TRBJ1-3, the V gene TRBV5-1; unclear D gene. This CDR3 has 15 amino acids. V was shortened by 0 bases and J by 0 bases, with 7 bases between the two germline ends. In germline, CDR1 is SGHRS, CDR2 YFSETQ. CDR3 coding DNA: TGCGCCAGCAGCTTGGCCCTGAGCTCTGGAAACACCATATATTTT. Amino acids: CASSLALSSGNTIYF.

This clone occurred once. This chain joins TRBV11-2 and TRBJ1-1; unclear D gene. The ends were cut back, 5 bases at V and 2 bases at J, with 12 bases in the middle. The CDR3 is 14 residues long. Germline loops: CDR1 SGHAT, CDR2 FQNNGV. CDR3 sequence (DNA): TGTGCCAGCAGCCCTTCAGTTAGAAACACTGAAGCTTTCTTT. As protein: CASSPSVRNTEAFF.

This chain uses TRBV30 with TRBJ2-5; D remains ambiguous. This CDR3 has 10 amino acids. In germline, CDR1 is GTSNPN, CDR2 SVGIG (reference sequence). Trimming shortened V by 1 base and J by 5 bases, and 2 bases separated the two germline ends. The CDR3 region is CAWSGETQYF. In DNA form, the CDR3 reads TGTGCCTGGAGTGGGGAGACCCAGTACTTC.

This chain uses TRBV2 with TRBJ2-7; a weak D match, TRBD1 (6 bases). The V gene's germline CDR1 is SNHLY and CDR2 FYNNEI. The CDR3 runs 17 residues. V was shortened by 0 bases and J by 2 bases, with 17 bases between the two germline ends. In DNA form, the CDR3 reads TGTGCCAGCAGTGAAGCGCGCGGGTGGACAGAAACCTACGAGCAGTACGTC. Protein product: CASSEARGWTETYEQYV.

The V gene is TRBV27, the J gene TRBJ2-3, with D tentatively TRBD1 or TRBD2 (5 bases each). The CDR3 length is 16 residues. The V end lost 5 bases, the J end lost 4 bases, and 19 bases lay between the germline ends. CDR1 is MNHEY and CDR2 is SMNVEV in the germline V gene (reference sequence). CDR3 DNA sequence: TGTGCCAGCAGTCGTTTCAGGGTAGGGCGGGCAGATACGCAGTATTTT. Its translation: CASSRFRVGRADTQYF.

This chain connects TRBV6-1 to TRBJ2-2; TRBD1 matches 8 bases. The ends lost 4 bases at V and 7 bases at J; junction bases unmatched: 8. Germline V gene lookup returns CDR1 MNHNS and CDR2 SASEGT. The CDR3 is made up of 15 amino acids. The DNA for the CDR3 is TGTGCCAGCAGTGTGACAGGGGCCCCCAACGGGGAGCTGTTTTTT. Its translation is CASSVTGAPNGELFF.

This chain connects TRBV9 to TRBJ1-2; 8 bases are shared with TRBD1. The CDR3 contains 15 residues. Unmatched junction bases numbered 5, after V lost 0 bases and J lost 4 bases. Germline V gene lookup returns CDR1 SGDLS and CDR2 YYNGEE. CDR3 amino acids: CASSVAAGQGYGYTF. CDR3 DNA sequence: TGTGCCAGCAGCGTAGCTGCCGGACAGGGCTATGGCTACACCTTC. The whole variable domain, filled in from reference TRBV9 and TRBJ1-2, reads DSGVTQTPKHLITATGQRVTLRCSPRSGDLSVYWYQQSLDQGLQFLIQYYNGEERAKGNILERFSAQQFPDLHSELNLSSLELGDSALYFCASSVAAGQGYGYTFGSGTRLTVV.

CDR3 DNA sequence: TGCGCCAGCAGCCAAGATAAGGGGCGGTATGGCTACACCTTC. Its protein product is CASSQDKGRYGYTF. The chain employs TRBV4-1 and TRBJ1-2, with a tentative D call TRBD1 (5 bases). The CDR3 totals 14 residues. CDR1 is MGHRA, CDR2 YSYEKL, per germline. Trimming pared 0 bases from V and 5 bases from J, leaving 10 bases between.

The rearrangement links TRBV6-5 to TRBJ1-4; TRBD1 agrees at 7 bases. The CDR3 runs 14 residues. Germline loops: CDR1 MNHEY, CDR2 SVGAGI. The J segment lost 7 bases and the V segment lost 6 bases, leaving 8 bases of the junction unmatched. This CDR3 reads CASRVLTGSEKLFF. The CDR3 bases are TGTGCCAGCAGGGTCCTGACAGGGAGTGAAAAACTGTTTTTT.

V gene TRBV19 combines with J gene TRBJ1-2, with 8 bases matching TRBD1. The germline CDR1 and CDR2 sequences are LNHDA and SQIVND (reference sequence). Trimming at V came to 7 bases and at J to 1 base, leaving 8 bases not matched to a gene. The CDR3 has 15 amino acids. CDR3 amino acids: CASTPGTGHNYGYTF. The CDR3 DNA follows: TGTGCCAGTACCCCTGGGACAGGCCATAACTATGGCTACACCTTC.

This chain connects TRBV7-9 to TRBJ1-2; D remains ambiguous. Germline CDR1 reads SEHNR; CDR2 reads FQNEAQ (reference sequence). The V end was cut by 5 bases, the J end by 7 bases, with 14 bases between. The CDR3 spans 13 residues. DNA of the CDR3: TGTGCCAGCAGCACCTACCCGGGAGGTGGCTACACCTTC. This sequence encodes CASSTYPGGGYTF.

The chain has TRBV30 and TRBJ2-7; possible D gene TRBD2, 5 bases. V was trimmed by 4 bases and J by 0 bases, leaving 16 bases between them. CDR1 and CDR2 (germline): GTSNPN, SVGIG (reference sequence). The CDR3 covers 15 residues. This CDR3 is CAWTTEVLSSYEQYF. CDR3 bases: TGTGCCTGGACCACGGAGGTTCTAAGCTCCTACGAGCAGTACTTC.

The chain recombines TRBV6-1 with TRBJ1-2; 7 positions agree with TRBD1. The length of the CDR3 is 13 residues. CDR1 is MNHNS and CDR2 is SASEGT in the germline V gene. V dropped 8 bases and J dropped 7; count of bases not matched to a gene: 10. CDR3 amino acids: CASEWTGKRGYTF. The CDR3 DNA follows: TGTGCCAGCGAATGGACAGGCAAGCGTGGCTACACCTTC.

The gene calls are TRBV2 and TRBJ2-7; 8 bases match TRBD1. The ends lost 7 bases at V and 0 bases at J; junction bases unmatched: 8. The CDR3 runs 15 residues. The V gene's germline CDR1 is SNHLY and CDR2 FYNNEI. The CDR3 sequence: CASNLDRVPSYEQYF. The CDR3 nucleotides read TGTGCCAGCAACTTGGACAGGGTACCCTCCTACGAGCAGTACTTC.

This clone occurred once. J is TRBJ2-7 and V is TRBV5-1, with D possibly called TRBD1 or TRBD2 (6 bases each). The germline V gene encodes CDR1 SGHRS and CDR2 YFSETQ. V lost 3 bases to trimming and J lost 0 bases, with 13 bases between them. CDR3 size: 15 residues. DNA of the CDR3: TGCGCCAGCAGCTCAGGAGGGGGAATCTCCTACGAGCAGTACTTC. It translates to CASSSGGGISYEQYF.

The V call is TRBV28, the J call TRBJ2-2, with D possibly TRBD1 on 6 matching bases. The V gene's germline CDR1 is MDHEN and CDR2 SYDVKM. The CDR3 length is 14 residues. The V gene lost 5 bases and the J gene lost 7 bases, with 14 bases spanning the gap. The CDR3 nucleotides are TGTGCCAGCAGTCCTCAGGGGAAGAGCGGGGAGCTGTTTTTT. It codes for CASSPQGKSGELFF.

The V gene is TRBV2, the J gene TRBJ1-1; D unresolved. Germline values: CDR1 SNHLY, CDR2 FYNNEI. V was shortened by 7 bases and J by 1 base, with 10 bases between the two germline ends. CDR3 length: 13 amino acids. Here the CDR3 DNA reads TGTGCCAGCACTAGGGCTTCGAACACTGAAGCTTTCTTT. This encodes CASTRASNTEAFF.

This clone was observed a handful of times. This chain uses TRBV2 with TRBJ1-2; D gene uncertain. V lost 4 bases, J lost 7 bases, and 10 bases lay in between. The CDR3 spans 12 residues. CDR1 is SNHLY and CDR2 is FYNNEI in the germline V gene. CDR3 DNA: TGTGCCAGCAGTGTCCAGGCCATTGGCTACACCTTC. Its translation: CASSVQAIGYTF.

This clone showed up just a few times. This chain links TRBV4-1 with TRBJ2-7; D not resolved. Trimming left V 0 bases short and J 2 bases short, with 5 bases between. The germline CDR1 and CDR2 sequences are MGHRA and YSYEKL. This CDR3 contains 13 residues. In nucleotides, the CDR3 is TGCGCCAGCAGCCAAGAGTTAGCCTACGAGCAGTACTTC. Protein: CASSQELAYEQYF.

This chain uses TRBV18 with TRBJ1-1, with D perhaps matching TRBD1 (5 bases). The V gene's germline CDR1 is KGHSH and CDR2 LQKENI. The CDR3 loop spans 13 amino acids. V lost 6 bases and J lost 1, with 9 bases in between. The CDR3 reads CASSPTENTEAFF. The CDR3 nucleotides are TGTGCCAGCTCCCCGACAGAGAACACTGAAGCTTTCTTT.

The chain is built from TRBV2 and TRBJ1-2; weak D call: TRBD1 (6 bases). Per the germline V gene, CDR1 is SNHLY and CDR2 is FYNNEI. Trimming shortened V by 7 bases and J by 3 bases, and 9 bases separated the two germline ends. CDR3 size: 12 residues. The CDR3 here is CASNRGDYGYTF. The CDR3 region has the DNA TGTGCCAGCAATAGGGGGGACTATGGCTACACCTTC.

This clone occurred once. The rearrangement uses TRBV15 and TRBJ2-2, with TRBD1 matching over 7 bases. J gave up 2 bases and V 1 base, and 1 base lay outside the gene matches. This CDR3 is 15 amino acids long. From germline, CDR1 is LNHNV and CDR2 YYDKDF (reference sequence). The CDR3 nucleotides are TGTGCCACCAGCAGAGCAGGGGGAAACACCGGGGAGCTGTTTTTT. This sequence encodes CATSRAGGNTGELFF.

Of note for this clone: The same CDR3 arises from other DNA sequences in this sample as well. The CDR3 DNA sequence: TGCAGCGTTGACCAGGGGGGCTCCTACAATGAGCAGTTCTTC. Amino acids: CSVDQGGSYNEQFF. The genes are TRBV29-1 and TRBJ2-1; D may be TRBD1 (7 bases). Per the germline V gene, CDR1 is SQVTM and CDR2 is ANQGSEA. This CDR3 is built from 14 residues. The germline V and J ends were trimmed by 3 bases and 0 bases, with 9 bases remaining between them.

The chain has TRBV2 and TRBJ2-1, with 10 nucleotides matching TRBD2. Germline CDR1 and CDR2: SNHLY and FYNNEI. The CDR3 totals 13 residues. V trimming: 4 bases; J trimming: 13 bases; junction bases outside the gene matches: 7. DNA for the CDR3: TGTGCCAGCAGTGCCAGGGAGCGGGGGGGACAGTTCTTC. Amino acid sequence: CASSARERGGQFF.

This chain connects TRBV10-2 to TRBJ2-1; 9 bases fit TRBD1. Germline assignment: CDR1 WSHSY and CDR2 SAAADI. With V trimmed by 6 bases and J by 7 bases, 13 bases remained unmatched. The CDR3 sequence is 16 residues long. In DNA, the CDR3 is TGCGCCAGCAGAGGACAGGGGCCCTCCGGGGTGAATGAGCAGTTCTTC. This encodes CASRGQGPSGVNEQFF.

This clone was counted between two and nine times. This chain joins TRBV19 and TRBJ2-2; D uncertain. In germline, CDR1 is LNHDA, CDR2 SQIVND (reference sequence). The CDR3 totals 17 residues. V lost 5 bases, J lost 1 base, and 17 bases lay in between. CDR3 DNA sequence: TGTGCCAGTAGTCATGGCGACAACGACATGAACACCGGGGAGCTGTTTTTT. It yields the protein CASSHGDNDMNTGELFF.